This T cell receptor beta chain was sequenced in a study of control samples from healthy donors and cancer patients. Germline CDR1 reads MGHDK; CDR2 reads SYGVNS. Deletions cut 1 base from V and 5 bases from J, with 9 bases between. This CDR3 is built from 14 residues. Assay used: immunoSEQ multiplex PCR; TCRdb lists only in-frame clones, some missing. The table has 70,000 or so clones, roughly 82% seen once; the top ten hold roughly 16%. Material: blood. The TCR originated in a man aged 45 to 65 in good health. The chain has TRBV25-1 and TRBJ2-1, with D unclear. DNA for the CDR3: TGTGCCAGCAGTGAATCTGACTCACACAATGAGCAGTTCTTC. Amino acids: CASSESDSHNEQFF.